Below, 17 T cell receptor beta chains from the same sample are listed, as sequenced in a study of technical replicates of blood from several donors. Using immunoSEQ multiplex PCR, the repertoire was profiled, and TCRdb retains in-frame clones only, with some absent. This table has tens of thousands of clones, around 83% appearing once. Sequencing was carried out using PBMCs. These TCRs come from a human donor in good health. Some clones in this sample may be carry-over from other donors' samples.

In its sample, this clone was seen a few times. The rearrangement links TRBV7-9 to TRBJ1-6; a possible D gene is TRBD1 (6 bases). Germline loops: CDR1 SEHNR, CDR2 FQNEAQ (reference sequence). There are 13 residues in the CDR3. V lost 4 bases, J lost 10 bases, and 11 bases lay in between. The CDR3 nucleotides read TGTGCCAGCAGCTCAGGACAGCGCTCACCCCTCCACTTT. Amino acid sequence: CASSSGQRSPLHF.

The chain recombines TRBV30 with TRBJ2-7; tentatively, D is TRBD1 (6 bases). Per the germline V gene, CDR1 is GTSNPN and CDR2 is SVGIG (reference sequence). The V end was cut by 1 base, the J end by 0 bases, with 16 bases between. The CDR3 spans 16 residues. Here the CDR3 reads CAWSAQIWTASYEQYF. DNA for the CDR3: TGTGCCTGGAGTGCCCAAATTTGGACAGCCTCCTACGAGCAGTACTTC.

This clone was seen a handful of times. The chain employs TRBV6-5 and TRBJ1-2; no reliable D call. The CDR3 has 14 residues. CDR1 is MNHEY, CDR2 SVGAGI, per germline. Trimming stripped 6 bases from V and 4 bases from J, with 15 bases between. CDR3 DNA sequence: TGTGCCAGCAGGCAATCCGAGGCAGCCTATGGCTACACCTTC. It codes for CASRQSEAAYGYTF.

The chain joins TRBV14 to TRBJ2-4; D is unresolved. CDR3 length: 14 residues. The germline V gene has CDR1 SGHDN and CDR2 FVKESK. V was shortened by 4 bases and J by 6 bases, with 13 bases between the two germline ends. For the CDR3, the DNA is TGTGCCAGCAGCCCGCGGATGACCGTAAACATTCAGTACTTC. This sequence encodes CASSPRMTVNIQYF.

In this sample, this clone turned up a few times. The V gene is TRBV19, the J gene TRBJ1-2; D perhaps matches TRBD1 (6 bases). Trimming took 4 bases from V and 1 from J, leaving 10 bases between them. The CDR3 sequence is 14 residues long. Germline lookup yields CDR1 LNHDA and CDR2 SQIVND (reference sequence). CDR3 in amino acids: CASSTGVSNYGYTF. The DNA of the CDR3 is TGTGCCAGTAGTACAGGGGTTAGTAACTATGGCTACACCTTC.

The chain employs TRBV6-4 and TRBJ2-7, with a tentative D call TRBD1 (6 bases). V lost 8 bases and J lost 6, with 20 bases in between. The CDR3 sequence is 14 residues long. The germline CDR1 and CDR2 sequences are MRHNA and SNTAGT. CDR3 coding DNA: TGTGCCAGCCGAGACTGGGGGCCCTTATGCGAGCAGTACTTC. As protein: CASRDWGPLCEQYF.

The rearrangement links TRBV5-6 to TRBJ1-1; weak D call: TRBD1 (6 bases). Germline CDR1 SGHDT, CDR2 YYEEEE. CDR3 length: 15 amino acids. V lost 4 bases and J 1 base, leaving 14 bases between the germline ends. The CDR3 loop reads CASSTYDRPNTEAFF. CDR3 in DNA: TGTGCCAGCAGCACCTATGACAGGCCGAACACTGAAGCTTTCTTT.

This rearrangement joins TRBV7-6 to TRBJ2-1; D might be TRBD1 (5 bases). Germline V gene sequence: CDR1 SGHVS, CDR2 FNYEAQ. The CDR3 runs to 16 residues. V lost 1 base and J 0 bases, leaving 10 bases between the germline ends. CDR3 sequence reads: CASSLEGPYSYNEQFF. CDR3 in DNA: TGTGCCAGCAGCTTAGAGGGGCCCTACTCCTACAATGAGCAGTTCTTC. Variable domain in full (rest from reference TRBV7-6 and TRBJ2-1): GAGVSQSPRYKVTKRGQDVALRCDPISGHVSLYWYRQALGQGPEFLTYFNYEAQQDKSGLPNDRFSAERPEGSISTLTIQRTEQRDSAMYRCASSLEGPYSYNEQFFGPGTRLTVL.

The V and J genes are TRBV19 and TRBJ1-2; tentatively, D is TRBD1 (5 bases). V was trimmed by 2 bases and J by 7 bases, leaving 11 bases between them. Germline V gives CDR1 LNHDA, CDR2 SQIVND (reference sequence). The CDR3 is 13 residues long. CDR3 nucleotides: TGTGCCAGTAGTATATCAGGGTACCGTGGCTACACCTTC. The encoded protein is CASSISGYRGYTF.

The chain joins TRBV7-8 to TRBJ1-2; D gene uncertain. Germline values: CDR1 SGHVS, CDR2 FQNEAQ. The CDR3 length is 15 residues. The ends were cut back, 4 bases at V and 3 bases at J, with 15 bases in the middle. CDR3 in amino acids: CASSSSGPRDYGYTF. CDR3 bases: TGTGCCAGCAGCTCCTCTGGGCCGCGTGACTATGGCTACACCTTC.

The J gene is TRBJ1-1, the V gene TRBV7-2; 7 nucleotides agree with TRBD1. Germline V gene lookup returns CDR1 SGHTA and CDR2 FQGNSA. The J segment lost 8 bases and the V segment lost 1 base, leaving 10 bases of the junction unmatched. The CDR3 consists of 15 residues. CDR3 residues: CASSLEGQQSLEAFF. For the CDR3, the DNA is TGTGCCAGCAGCTTAGAGGGACAGCAGTCTCTCGAAGCTTTCTTT.

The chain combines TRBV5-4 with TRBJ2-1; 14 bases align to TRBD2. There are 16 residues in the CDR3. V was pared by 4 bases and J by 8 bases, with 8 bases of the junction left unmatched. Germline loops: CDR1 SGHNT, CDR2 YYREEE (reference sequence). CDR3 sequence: CASSTRLAGGRDEQFF. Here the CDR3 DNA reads TGTGCCAGCAGCACCCGACTAGCGGGAGGGAGAGATGAGCAGTTCTTC.

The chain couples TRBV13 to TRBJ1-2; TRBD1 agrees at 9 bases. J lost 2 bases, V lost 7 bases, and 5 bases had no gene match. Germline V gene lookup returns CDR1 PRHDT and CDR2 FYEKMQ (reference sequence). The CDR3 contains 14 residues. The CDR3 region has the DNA TGTGCCAGCACCGGGACAGGGAGGAACTATGGCTACACCTTC. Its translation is CASTGTGRNYGYTF.

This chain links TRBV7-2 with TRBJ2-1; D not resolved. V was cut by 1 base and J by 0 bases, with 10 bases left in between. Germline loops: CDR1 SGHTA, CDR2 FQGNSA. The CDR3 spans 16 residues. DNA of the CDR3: TGTGCCAGCAGCTTAGATTGGCAGGCCTCCTACAATGAGCAGTTCTTC. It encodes CASSLDWQASYNEQFF.

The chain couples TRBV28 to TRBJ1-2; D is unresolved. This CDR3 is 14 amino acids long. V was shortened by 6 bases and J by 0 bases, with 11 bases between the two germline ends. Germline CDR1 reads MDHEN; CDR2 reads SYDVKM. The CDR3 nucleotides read TGTGCCAGCAGCCGACACGGGGCTAACTATGGCTACACCTTC. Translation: CASSRHGANYGYTF.

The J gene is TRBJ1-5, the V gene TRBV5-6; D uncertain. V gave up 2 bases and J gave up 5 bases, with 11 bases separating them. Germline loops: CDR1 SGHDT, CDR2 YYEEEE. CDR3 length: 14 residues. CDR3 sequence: CASSLYLRDQPQHF. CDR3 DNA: TGTGCCAGCAGCTTATACTTACGCGATCAGCCCCAGCATTTT.

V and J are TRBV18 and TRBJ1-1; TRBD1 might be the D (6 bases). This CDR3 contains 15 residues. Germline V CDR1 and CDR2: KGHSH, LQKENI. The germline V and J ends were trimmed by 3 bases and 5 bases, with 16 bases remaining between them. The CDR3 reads CASSPLKDSKTEAFF. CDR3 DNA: TGTGCCAGCTCACCTCTAAAGGACAGCAAGACTGAAGCTTTCTTT.